One sample yielded the 11 T cell receptor beta chains listed below, sequenced in a study of T cells in Graves' hyperthyroidism and ophthalmopathy (dated 2019 in TCRdb). The receptor library was made with multiplex PCR. TCRdb records Illumina HiSeq 2000 as the sequencer. TCR beta CDR3 regions were amplified from RNA transcripts. The TCR CDR3 was subjected to a first round of RT-PCR using the HTBI primer set and the Qiagen OneStep RT-PCR kit. TCRdb reprocessing: public reads trimmed at Q25 with fastp, clones called with MiXCR, in-frame beta chains kept. Entries are consolidated by CDR3 protein sequence, retaining the most common genes and DNA. The sample table lists hundreds of thousands of distinct CDR3 sequences, roughly 15% of them with a count of one. The ten biggest clones cover approximately 3.9% of the sample. The sequencing sample was made of blood. Receptors were obtained from a woman in her twenties or thirties with Graves' hyperthyroidism.

The chain is built from TRBV19 and TRBJ2-2; D not resolved. The V gene lost 9 bases and the J gene lost 1 base, with 9 bases spanning the gap. Germline CDR1 and CDR2: LNHDA and SQIVND (reference sequence). The CDR3 length is 13 residues. The CDR3 bases are TGTGCCAGCCGGGTAATGAACACCGGGGAGCTGTTTTTT. This gives the protein CASRVMNTGELFF.

Ten or more counts support this clonotype. This chain connects TRBV6-1 to TRBJ2-3; the D gene is possibly TRBD1 (6 bases). Trimming pared 6 bases from V and 5 bases from J, leaving 15 bases between. CDR1 and CDR2 from the germline V gene are MNHNS and SASEGT. CDR3 length: 14 amino acids. The CDR3 region is CASSKTGLGDTQYF. The CDR3 bases are TGTGCCAGCAGCAAGACAGGACTTGGAGATACGCAGTATTTT.

This clonotype was seen ten or more times. CDR3 protein: CSARDPDKRYEQYF. For the CDR3, the DNA is TGCAGTGCTAGAGACCCGGACAAACGTTACGAGCAGTACTTC. The chain combines TRBV20-1 with TRBJ2-7; TRBD1 is a possible D gene (5 bases). Germline V CDR1 and CDR2: DFQATT, SNEGSKA (reference sequence). The CDR3 extends over 14 amino acids. V lost 0 bases, J lost 4 bases, and 13 bases lay in between.

J is TRBJ2-7 and V is TRBV4-1; 10 positions agree with TRBD2. V trimming: 1 base; J trimming: 3 bases; junction bases outside the gene matches: 3. The CDR3 is made up of 15 amino acids. Germline V lookup: CDR1 MGHRA, CDR2 YSYEKL. The chain's CDR3 is CASSQGASGSYEQYF. DNA of the CDR3: TGCGCCAGCAGCCAAGGCGCTAGCGGGAGCTACGAGCAGTACTTC.

Worth noting for this clonotype: The CDR3 carries no conserved terminal phenylalanine or tryptophan, so it likely arises from a read error. The chain combines TRBV10-1 with TRBJ1-1; D is unclear. V lost 4 bases to trimming and J lost 0 bases, with 6 bases between them. Germline CDR1 reads WNHNN; CDR2 reads SYGVQD (reference sequence). CDR3 length equals 13 residues. DNA for the CDR3: TGCGCCAGCAGTGTTGGGGTGAACACTGAAGCTTTCCTT. Amino acid sequence: CASSVGVNTEAFL.

This clonotype was detected ten times or more. V is TRBV29-1 and J is TRBJ2-7, with 9 bases identical to TRBD1. Per germline, CDR1 SQVTM and CDR2 ANQGSEA. Losses at the gene ends were 8 bases for V and 3 bases for J; bases not matched to a gene: 8. The CDR3 loop spans 13 amino acids. CDR3 sequence (DNA): TGCAGCATGGCCGGGACAGGGCACTACGAGCAGTACTTC. Translation gives CSMAGTGHYEQYF.

This clonotype was detected many times. The V call is TRBV3-1, the J call TRBJ2-7, with 12 bases identical to TRBD2. The CDR3 length is 16 residues. V shed 4 bases, J shed 3 bases, and the junction held 7 bases outside the gene matches. Germline loops: CDR1 LGHDT, CDR2 YNNKEL (reference sequence). CDR3 nucleotides: TGTGCCAGCAGCCGGGCTAGCGGGAGGGCCCTCTACGAGCAGTACTTC. Its translation is CASSRASGRALYEQYF.

This clonotype was seen ten or more times. CDR3 coding DNA: TGTGCCAGCAGCCCCCCGACTAGCGGGAGTCTCGATGAGCAGTTCTTC. Amino acids: CASSPPTSGSLDEQFF. The rearrangement uses TRBV7-9 and TRBJ2-1, with 12 bases lining up with TRBD2. This CDR3 has 16 amino acids. After removal of 5 bases from V and 8 bases from J, the junction contained 10 bases not matched to a gene. The germline gives CDR1 SEHNR, CDR2 FQNEAQ (reference sequence). The full variable domain, completed using reference TRBV7-9 and TRBJ2-1, is DTGVSQNPRHKITKRGQNVTFRCDPISEHNRLYWYRQTLGQGPEFLTYFQNEAQLEKSRLLSDRFSAERPKGSFSTLEIQRTEQGDSAMYLCASSPPTSGSLDEQFFGPGTRLTVL.

This clonotype showed up many times. The chain carries TRBV29-1 and TRBJ1-2; TRBD1 might be the D (6 bases). CDR1 and CDR2 (germline): SQVTM, ANQGSEA. The CDR3 consists of 14 residues. Trimming took off 6 bases at V and 3 bases at J, with 17 bases between the two ends. In nucleotides, the CDR3 is TGCAGCGTCAACCGGGACACTTCTGACTATGGCTACACCTTC. It specifies CSVNRDTSDYGYTF.

Of note for this clonotype: A much larger clone lies a single base off, so this may be a read error. The V gene is TRBV29-1, the J gene TRBJ2-1, with 7 bases identical to TRBD1. The CDR3 spans 14 residues. V dropped 5 bases and J dropped 13; count of bases not matched to a gene: 17. CDR1 and CDR2 from the germline V gene are SQVTM and ANQGSEA. The CDR3 sequence is CSVPRAAGGEDQFF. In nucleotides, the CDR3 is TGCAGCGTTCCCCGGGCGGCAGGGGGTGAGGATCAGTTCTTC.

J is TRBJ2-7 and V is TRBV4-2; tentatively, D is TRBD1 (6 bases). Germline V gene data show CDR1 as LGHNA and CDR2 as YNFKEQ. V was cut by 0 bases and J by 5 bases, with 17 bases left in between. This CDR3 spans 16 amino acids. The CDR3 bases are TGTGCCAGCAGCCAAGAGAACGCGTGGGACACTAACGAGCAGTACTTC. Its translation is CASSQENAWDTNEQYF.